In this sample, the clone carrying this T cell receptor beta chain turned up many times. Its target is unknown. Amplification of TCR beta CDR3 regions used RNA as the template. First-round RT-PCR targeting the TCR CDR3 was performed with the HTBI primer set. TCRdb fed the multiplex PCR reads into MiXCR, producing one record per CDR3 protein. Here the sample spans roughly 330,000 distinct CDR3 sequences, over 15% being singletons. This record belongs to a study of T cells in Graves' hyperthyroidism and ophthalmopathy. The hyperthyroidism was newly diagnosed and had lasted under 2 months; the patients were aged 18 to 65. Study results and limitations: In validation, the model predicted ophthalmopathy. These predictions came a median approximately 6.5 months before onset.

J gave up 2 bases and V 7 bases, and 7 bases lay outside the gene matches. The CDR3 sequence is 14 residues long. Germline CDR1 and CDR2: SGHNT and YYREEE (reference sequence). The material sequenced was blood. This chain connects TRBV5-4 to TRBJ2-7; 9 nucleotides align to TRBD2. This receptor was obtained from a man aged 30 to 39 with Graves' hyperthyroidism. The CDR3 coding sequence is TGTGCCAGCGGGATAGCGGGAGTTACCTACGAGCAGTACTTC. Translation: CASGIAGVTYEQYF.